This T cell receptor beta chain originates from a study of immune reconstitution after stem cell transplant in scleroderma. Germline CDR1 is SQVTM and CDR2 is ANQGSEA. V was shortened by 6 bases and J by 5 bases, with 17 bases between the two germline ends. This CDR3 spans 13 amino acids. Only a few counts were recorded for this clonotype. The conserved phenylalanine or tryptophan is not found at the CDR3 terminus, so this likely reflects a read error. Each CDR3 protein is one row after TCRdb ran MiXCR on the RT-PCR reads. The sample contains 3,000 or so distinct CDR3 sequences, 3% to 4.5% of which appear only once.

Specimen collection occurred before or after autologous hematopoietic stem cell transplantation (not recorded which). This clonotype originated in a human donor with systemic sclerosis. V gene TRBV29-1 combines with J gene TRBJ2-7, with D uncertain. CDR3 region: CSVHGSTGNEQYS. For the CDR3, the DNA is TGCAGCGTCCACGGGTCTACTGGGAACGAGCAGTACTCC.